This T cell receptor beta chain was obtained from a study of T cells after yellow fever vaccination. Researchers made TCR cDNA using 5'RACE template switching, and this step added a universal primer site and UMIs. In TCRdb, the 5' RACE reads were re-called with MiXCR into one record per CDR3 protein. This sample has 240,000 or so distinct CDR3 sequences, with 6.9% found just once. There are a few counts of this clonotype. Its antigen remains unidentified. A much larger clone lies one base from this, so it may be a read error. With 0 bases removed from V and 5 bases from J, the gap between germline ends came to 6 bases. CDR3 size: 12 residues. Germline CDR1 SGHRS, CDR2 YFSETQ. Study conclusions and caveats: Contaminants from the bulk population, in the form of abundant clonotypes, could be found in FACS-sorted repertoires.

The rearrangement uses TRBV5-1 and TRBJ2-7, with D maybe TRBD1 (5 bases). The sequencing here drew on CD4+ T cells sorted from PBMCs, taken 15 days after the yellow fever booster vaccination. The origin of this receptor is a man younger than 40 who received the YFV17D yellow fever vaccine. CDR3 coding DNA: TGCGCCAGCAGCTTGGAGGGGAACGAGCAGTACTTC. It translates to CASSLEGNEQYF.